This T cell receptor beta chain was recorded in a study of a mutant IDH1 vaccine in newly diagnosed glioma. To note about this clone: Its specificity is unknown.

The data were produced by immunoSEQ multiplex PCR, yet TCRdb's version contains in-frame clones alone and is incomplete. Counted here are approximately 66,000 clones, 84% occurring once; the ten biggest clones make up roughly 13%. As for time point: week 23, last vaccination. The study gave 300 ug of mutant IDH1 20-mer peptide per vaccine dose, with topical imiquimod. V lost 4 bases, J lost 5 bases, and 15 bases stayed unmatched. The CDR3 contains 17 residues. The germline CDR1 and CDR2 sequences are SNHLY and FYNNEI. This sequence was found in a young man with glioma. V is TRBV2 and J is TRBJ2-5; 8 nucleotides line up with TRBD1. This specimen consisted of PBMCs, obtained from a glioma patient whose treatment included an IDH1 peptide vaccine. The CDR3 loop reads CASSGAGGLGTQETQYF. The CDR3 DNA reads TGTGCCAGCAGTGGAGCAGGGGGCTTGGGTACGCAGGAGACCCAGTACTTC.